The present entry profiles one T cell receptor beta chain with its context. This specimen comes from a study of OX40 agonist ivuxolimab in advanced cancers. Trimming cost V 6 bases and J 2 bases, with 4 bases left between them. Germline CDR1 and CDR2: MDHEN and SYDVKM. The CDR3 is made up of 11 amino acids. Sampling of blood occurred at baseline, cycle 4 day 1, and cycle 7 day 1. Sequenced by immunoSEQ multiplex PCR; TCRdb stores in-frame clones only, minus some. Among around 69,000 clones listed, about 91% were seen once. The sequenced sample was CD4+ or CD8+ T cells sorted from blood, obtained in a trial of the OX40 agonist ivuxolimab. J is TRBJ1-2 and V is TRBV28; D uncertain. The TCR was taken from an adult with an advanced solid tumor such as melanoma, head and neck, liver or kidney cancer. The CDR3 DNA reads TGTGCCAGCAGGGAAAACTATGGCTACACCTTC. Encoded protein: CASRENYGYTF.